A single sample gave rise to the 17 T cell receptor beta chains below, sequenced in a study of blood T cell repertoires in COVID-19 (dated by TCRdb to the early 2020s). Library preparation was by the immunoSEQ multiplex PCR assay. This immuneACCESS table, as held by TCRdb, lists in-frame sequences with V and J called but not all clones. Of the missing ones, under half trace to an unresolved V gene in checked studies; the others have no known cause. In all, the sample holds 84,000 or so clones, and around four fifths of those were seen once. Jointly, the top ten make up roughly a third of the sample. Sequenced input: peripheral blood. The source is a man aged 60-69 years with COVID-19, enrolled during active disease.

The chain uses TRBV6-5 and TRBJ1-2, with D unresolved. CDR1 is MNHEY, CDR2 SVGAGI, per germline. The V end lost 0 bases, the J end lost 4 bases, and 12 bases lay between the germline ends. There are 15 residues in the CDR3. This CDR3 is CASSYSSAVTYGYTF. As DNA, the CDR3 is TGTGCCAGCAGTTACTCGAGCGCCGTTACCTATGGCTACACCTTC.

The chain employs TRBV12-5 and TRBJ2-5; no clear D. Trimming left V 2 bases short and J 3 bases short, with 10 bases between. The CDR3 is 14 residues long. The germline CDR1 and CDR2 sequences are LGHNT and FRNRAP. The CDR3 nucleotides read TGTGCTAGTGGTTTGTCGAAGACTGAAGAGACCCAGTACTTC. This translates into CASGLSKTEETQYF.

There are a few counts of this clone. The gene calls are TRBV5-1 and TRBJ2-1, with TRBD2 identical over 14 bases. The ends lost 4 bases at V and 10 bases at J; junction bases unmatched: 16. This CDR3 spans 18 amino acids. Germline V gene data show CDR1 as SGHRS and CDR2 as YFSETQ. CDR3 region: CASSRGTSGSSPPGEQFF. CDR3 sequence (DNA): TGCGCCAGCAGCCGTGGGACTAGCGGGAGTTCACCGCCGGGGGAGCAGTTCTTC.

The chain uses TRBV12-3 or TRBV12-4 and TRBJ1-2, with a tentative D call TRBD1 (6 bases). The V and J ends lost 6 bases and 4 bases respectively, with 12 bases between them. This CDR3 comprises 13 residues. The CDR3 region is CASRKTGSYGYTF. The CDR3 region has the DNA TGTGCCAGCAGAAAAACAGGGTCCTATGGCTACACCTTC.

V and J are TRBV27 and TRBJ2-7; D is unclear. V lost 6 bases and J 2 bases, leaving 11 bases between the germline ends. The germline CDR1 and CDR2 sequences are MNHEY and SMNVEV (reference sequence). This CDR3 contains 13 residues. CDR3 in DNA: TGTGCCAGCAGCCACTCTACCGCCTACGAGCAGTACTTC. It codes for CASSHSTAYEQYF.

V and J are TRBV10-1 and TRBJ2-1, with D unclear. Germline V gene sequence: CDR1 WNHNN, CDR2 SYGVQD (reference sequence). The V end lost 4 bases, the J end lost 0 bases, and 7 bases lay between the germline ends. CDR3 length equals 14 residues. This CDR3 reads CASSGFSSYNEQFF. The DNA of the CDR3 is TGCGCCAGCAGTGGGTTCAGCTCCTACAATGAGCAGTTCTTC.

This clone was seen more than once but under ten times. The J gene is TRBJ1-6, the V gene TRBV9; TRBD1 agrees at 9 bases. From germline, CDR1 is SGDLS and CDR2 YYNGEE. CDR3 length equals 14 residues. The V gene end was trimmed by 4 bases and the J gene end by 12 bases; junction bases not matched to a gene: 8. The CDR3 protein is CASSSGTGKGPLHF. The CDR3 DNA reads as TGTGCCAGCAGCTCCGGGACAGGGAAGGGACCCCTCCACTTT. Full variable domain (missing parts from reference TRBV9 and TRBJ1-6): DSGVTQTPKHLITATGQRVTLRCSPRSGDLSVYWYQQSLDQGLQFLIQYYNGEERAKGNILERFSAQQFPDLHSELNLSSLELGDSALYFCASSSGTGKGPLHFGNGTRLTVT.

This clone was counted only a few times. V and J are TRBV11-2 and TRBJ2-2; no definite D call. CDR1 SGHAT and CDR2 FQNNGV come from the germline V gene. V gave up 7 bases and J gave up 0 bases, with 15 bases separating them. The CDR3 spans 16 residues. The CDR3 protein is CASTPRLLPNTGELFF. Written as DNA, the CDR3 is TGTGCCAGCACCCCGCGGCTACTACCGAACACCGGGGAGCTGTTTTTT.

The chain combines TRBV15 with TRBJ1-6; D gene ambiguous. The CDR3 has 12 residues. Per germline, CDR1 LNHNV and CDR2 YYDKDF (reference sequence). V shed 8 bases and J shed 7 bases, with 9 bases lying between them. The CDR3 sequence is CATSRENSPLHF. The CDR3 DNA follows: TGTGCCACCTCCCGGGAGAATTCACCCCTCCACTTT.

This chain joins TRBV20-1 and TRBJ1-1; the D is unclear. The V and J ends lost 4 bases and 6 bases respectively, with 9 bases between them. The CDR3 has 11 residues. Germline V lookup: CDR1 DFQATT, CDR2 SNEGSKA (reference sequence). The CDR3 is CSAMVRAEAFF. The CDR3 region has the DNA TGCAGTGCTATGGTGCGTGCTGAAGCTTTCTTT.

The V gene is TRBV4-1, the J gene TRBJ2-1; 10 positions match TRBD1. Germline assignment: CDR1 MGHRA and CDR2 YSYEKL. V lost 8 bases to trimming and J lost 5 bases; unmatched junction nucleotides: 6. CDR3 length equals 14 residues. The CDR3 region is CASGDRGGDNEQFF. The CDR3 DNA reads TGCGCCAGCGGGGACAGGGGAGGAGACAATGAGCAGTTCTTC.

By frequency in the sample, this clone is medium-sized (0.01 to 0.1%). This chain joins TRBV9 and TRBJ2-7; TRBD1 agrees at 10 bases. The CDR3 has 14 residues. V shed 3 bases and J 5 bases; nucleotides not matched to a gene: 5. Per the germline V gene, CDR1 is SGDLS and CDR2 is YYNGEE. For the CDR3, the DNA is TGTGCCAGCAGCGCGACAGGGGGCCTGAACGAGCAGTACTTC. Its protein is CASSATGGLNEQYF.

Only a few counts were recorded for this clone. This chain connects TRBV30 to TRBJ1-6, with D possibly being TRBD1 (5 bases). The germline CDR1 and CDR2 sequences are GTSNPN and SVGIG (reference sequence). The CDR3 totals 14 residues. V was trimmed by 2 bases and J by 4 bases, leaving 9 bases between them. The CDR3 nucleotides are TGTGCCTGGAGTCCAGGGTTTTATAATTCACCCCTCCACTTT. Its protein product is CAWSPGFYNSPLHF.

The V and J genes are TRBV19 and TRBJ1-6; unclear D gene. The V end lost 9 bases, the J end lost 8 bases, and 26 bases lay between the germline ends. The CDR3 consists of 17 residues. Germline loops: CDR1 LNHDA, CDR2 SQIVND (reference sequence). In nucleotides, the CDR3 is TGTGCCAGCAACTCGGGATTATCCGCCGGCGGCTATTCACCCCTCCACTTT. This sequence encodes CASNSGLSAGGYSPLHF.

This clone was seen more than once but under ten times. The chain has TRBV6-2 or TRBV6-3 and TRBJ1-3; D gene unclear. The CDR3 totals 14 residues. The germline gives CDR1 MNHEY, CDR2 SVGEGT. The V end lost 4 bases, the J end lost 2 bases, and 9 bases lay between the germline ends. The CDR3 loop reads CASSSRSPGNTIYF. The CDR3 region has the DNA TGTGCCAGCAGTTCTAGGTCTCCTGGAAACACCATATATTTT.

The chain recombines TRBV29-1 with TRBJ1-2; weak D call: TRBD1 (6 bases). Germline V CDR1 and CDR2: SQVTM, ANQGSEA. Trimming removed 2 bases at V and 4 bases at J, with 14 bases between. This CDR3 is built from 14 residues. The DNA of the CDR3 is TGCAGCGTTGAAAATTTCGGCAGGGGCTATGGCTACACCTTC. Protein product: CSVENFGRGYGYTF.

The V gene is TRBV7-3, the J gene TRBJ1-2, with D unclear. The V gene lost 5 bases and the J gene lost 8 bases, with 15 bases spanning the gap. This CDR3 is built from 13 residues. CDR1 SGHTA and CDR2 FQGTGA come from the germline V gene. The CDR3 bases are TGTGCCAGCAGCCCGGCGGGAATAGGGGGCTACACCTTC. The encoded protein is CASSPAGIGGYTF. The variable domain in full, with the rest retrieved from reference TRBV7-3 and TRBJ1-2, is GAGVSQTPSNKVTEKGKYVELRCDPISGHTALYWYRQSLGQGPEFLIYFQGTGAADDSGLPNDRFFAVRPEGSVSTLKIQRTERGDSAVYLCASSPAGIGGYTFGSGTRLTVV.